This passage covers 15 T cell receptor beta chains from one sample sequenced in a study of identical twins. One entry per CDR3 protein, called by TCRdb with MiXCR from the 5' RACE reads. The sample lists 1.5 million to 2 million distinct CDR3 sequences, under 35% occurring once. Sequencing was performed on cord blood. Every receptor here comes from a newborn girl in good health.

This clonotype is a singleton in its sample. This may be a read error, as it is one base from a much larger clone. The CDR3 bases are TGCAGTGCTAGAACCCTCCAAGAGACCCTGTACTTC. Translating gives CSARTLQETLYF. The V and J genes are TRBV20-1 and TRBJ2-5; D unresolved. Germline V gene sequence: CDR1 DFQATT, CDR2 SNEGSKA (reference sequence). This CDR3 contains 12 residues.

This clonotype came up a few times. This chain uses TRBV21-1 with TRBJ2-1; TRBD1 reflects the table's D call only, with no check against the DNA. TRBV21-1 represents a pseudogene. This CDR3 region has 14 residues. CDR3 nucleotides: TGTGCCAGCCCGGGGGGGACACCTTACAATGAGCAGTTCTTC. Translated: CASPGGTPYNEQFF.

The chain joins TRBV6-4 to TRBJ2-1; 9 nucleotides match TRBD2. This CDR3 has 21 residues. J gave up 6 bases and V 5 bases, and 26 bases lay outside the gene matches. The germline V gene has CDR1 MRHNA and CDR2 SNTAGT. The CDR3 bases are TGTGCCAGCAGTTGGGGCCCGATTCCAAAATGGACTAGCGAGAAAGGCAATGAGCAGTTCTTC. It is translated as CASSWGPIPKWTSEKGNEQFF.

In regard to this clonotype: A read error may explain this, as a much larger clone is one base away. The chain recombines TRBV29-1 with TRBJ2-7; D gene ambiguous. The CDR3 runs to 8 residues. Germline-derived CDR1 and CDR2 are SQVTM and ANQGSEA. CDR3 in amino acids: CTFNEQYF. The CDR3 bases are TGCACCTTCAATGAGCAGTACTTC.

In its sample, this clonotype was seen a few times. The CDR3 reads CSARSQNYGYTF. The CDR3 DNA is TGCAGTGCTAGATCCCAGAACTATGGCTACACCTTC. The rearrangement links TRBV20-1 to TRBJ1-2; D uncertain. Germline-derived CDR1 and CDR2 are DFQATT and SNEGSKA (reference sequence). V lost 2 bases, J lost 2 bases, and 6 bases lay in between. CDR3 length: 12 residues.

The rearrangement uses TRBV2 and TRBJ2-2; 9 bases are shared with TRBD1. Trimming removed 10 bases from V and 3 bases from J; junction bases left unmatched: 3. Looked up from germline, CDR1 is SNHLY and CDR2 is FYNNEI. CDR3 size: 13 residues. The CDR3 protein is CAMRQGDTGELFF. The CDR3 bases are TGTGCCATGAGACAGGGGGACACCGGGGAGCTGTTTTTT.

CDR3 residues: CASSLARTARGLTDTQYF. The CDR3 bases are TGTGCCAGCAGCTTAGCTCGTACCGCGCGGGGGCTCACAGATACGCAGTATTTT. The V gene is TRBV11-2, the J gene TRBJ2-3, with D perhaps matching TRBD2 (7 bases). This CDR3 comprises 18 residues. V lost 1 base to trimming and J lost 2 bases, with 19 bases between them. Germline values: CDR1 SGHAT, CDR2 FQNNGV. Based on the CDR3 plus reference TRBV11-2 and TRBJ2-3, the full variable domain is EAGVAQSPRYKIIEKRQSVAFWCNPISGHATLYWYQQILGQGPKLLIQFQNNGVVDDSQLPKDRFSAERLKGVDSTLKIQPAKLEDSAVYLCASSLARTARGLTDTQYFGPGTRLTVL.

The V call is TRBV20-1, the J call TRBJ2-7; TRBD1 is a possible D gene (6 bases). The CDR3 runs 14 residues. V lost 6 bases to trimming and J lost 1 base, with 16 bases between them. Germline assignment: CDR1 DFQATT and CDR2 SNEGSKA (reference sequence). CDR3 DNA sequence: TGCAGTGCAGTCGGATCCCAGGGGTCCTACGAGCAGTACTTC. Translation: CSAVGSQGSYEQYF.

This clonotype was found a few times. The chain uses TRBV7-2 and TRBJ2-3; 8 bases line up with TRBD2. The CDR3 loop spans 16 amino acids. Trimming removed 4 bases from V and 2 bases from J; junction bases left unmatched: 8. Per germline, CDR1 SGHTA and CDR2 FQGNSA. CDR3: CASSSMTSAHTDTQYF. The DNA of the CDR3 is TGTGCCAGCAGCTCCATGACTAGCGCCCACACAGATACGCAGTATTTT.

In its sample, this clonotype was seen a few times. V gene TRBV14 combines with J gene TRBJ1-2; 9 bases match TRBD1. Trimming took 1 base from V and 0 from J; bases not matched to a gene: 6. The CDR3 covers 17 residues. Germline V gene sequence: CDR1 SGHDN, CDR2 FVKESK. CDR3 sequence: CASSQGGTGLANYGYTF. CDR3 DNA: TGTGCCAGCAGCCAAGGCGGGACAGGGTTAGCTAACTATGGCTACACCTTC.

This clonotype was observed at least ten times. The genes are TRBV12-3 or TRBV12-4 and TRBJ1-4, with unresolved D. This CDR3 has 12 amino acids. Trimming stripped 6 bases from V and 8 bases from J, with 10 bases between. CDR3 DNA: TGTGCCAGCAGCTTGGCCCCAGAAAAACTGTTTTTT. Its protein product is CASSLAPEKLFF.

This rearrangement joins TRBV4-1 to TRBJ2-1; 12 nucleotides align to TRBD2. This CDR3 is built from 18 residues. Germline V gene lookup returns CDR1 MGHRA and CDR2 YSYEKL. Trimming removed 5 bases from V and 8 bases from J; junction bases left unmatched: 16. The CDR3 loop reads CASSVTSGGSSSPDEQFF. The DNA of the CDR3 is TGCGCCAGCAGCGTCACTAGCGGGGGGTCCTCAAGTCCCGATGAGCAGTTCTTC.

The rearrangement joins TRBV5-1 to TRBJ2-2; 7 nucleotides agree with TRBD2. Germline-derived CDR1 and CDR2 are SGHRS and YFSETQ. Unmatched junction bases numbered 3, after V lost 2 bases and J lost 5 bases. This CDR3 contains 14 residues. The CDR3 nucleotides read TGCGCCAGCAGCTTATGGCGGGAGACCGGGGAGCTGTTTTTT. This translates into CASSLWRETGELFF. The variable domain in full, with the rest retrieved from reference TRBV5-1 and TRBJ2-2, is KAGVTQTPRYLIKTRGQQVTLSCSPISGHRSVSWYQQTPGQGLQFLFEYFSETQRNKGNFPGRFSGRQFSNSRSEMNVSTLELGDSALYLCASSLWRETGELFFGEGSRLTVL.

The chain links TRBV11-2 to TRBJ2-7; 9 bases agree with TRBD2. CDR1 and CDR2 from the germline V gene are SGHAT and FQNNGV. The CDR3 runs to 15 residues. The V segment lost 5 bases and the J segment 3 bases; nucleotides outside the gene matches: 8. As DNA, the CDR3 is TGTGCCAGCAGCACATTAGCGGGGGTGCTCTACGAGCAGTACTTC. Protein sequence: CASSTLAGVLYEQYF.

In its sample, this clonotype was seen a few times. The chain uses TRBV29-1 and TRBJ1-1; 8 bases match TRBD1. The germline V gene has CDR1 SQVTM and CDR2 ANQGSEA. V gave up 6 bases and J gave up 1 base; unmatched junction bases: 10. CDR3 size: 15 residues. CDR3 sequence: CSVARTGRTNTEAFF. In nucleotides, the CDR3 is TGCAGCGTCGCTAGGACAGGGAGAACGAACACTGAAGCTTTCTTT.